These T cell receptor beta chains were read from a single sample in a study of PD-L1 blockade in urothelial cancer. Clones were sequenced by immunoSEQ multiplex PCR, and TCRdb holds only the in-frame ones, with some missing. The data hold tens of thousands of clones, with around 90% observed a single time. The material sequenced was PBMCs, taken around atezolizumab (anti-PD-L1) treatment. The receptors originated from a woman between 55 and 75 years old with urothelial cancer. Each CDR3 is given with its conserved first and last residue. D genes are given only for firm matches. Size is omitted from some rows. Given values are once, few, many or a class for expanded clones.

d_gene,abundance,j_gene,v_gene,CDR3nt,CDR3aa
.,.,TRBJ1-5,TRBV5-1,TGCGCCAGCAGCCCAGGTTATAGCAATCAGCCCCAGCATTTT,CASSPGYSNQPQHF
TRBD1,once,TRBJ2-7,TRBV19,TGTGCCAGTAGTATCCGGGTTGGGGGACAGGGGGACTACGAGCAGTACTTC,CASSIRVGGQGDYEQYF
.,.,TRBJ1-3,TRBV9,TGTGCCAGCAGCGTAGGGGTACGGGACACCATATATTTT,CASSVGVRDTIYF
TRBD2,.,TRBJ2-7,TRBV7-9,TGTGCCAGCAGCTCAACCTTAGCGGGAGTTCTCTACGAGCAGTACTTC,CASSSTLAGVLYEQYF
.,.,TRBJ2-3,TRBV7-2,TGTGCCAGCAGCCCACTCCATAGCACAGATACGCAGTATTTT,CASSPLHSTDTQYF
.,.,TRBJ1-5,TRBV13,TGTGCCAGCAGCTTAGGGGGGCACAATCAGCCCCAGCATTTT,CASSLGGHNQPQHF
.,.,TRBJ1-6,TRBV15,TGTGCCACCAGCAGAGTTAGAGGGAGCTCCTATAATTCACCCCTCCACTTT,CATSRVRGSSYNSPLHF
.,.,TRBJ2-2,TRBV18,TGTGCCAGCTCACTCGGACAGTCCTCAGCGAACACCGGGGAGCTGTTTTTT,CASSLGQSSANTGELFF
TRBD1,.,TRBJ2-7,TRBV5-1,TGCGCCAGCAGCTTGGGGGGGGCAGGGGGCAACGAGCAGTACTTC,CASSLGGAGGNEQYF
TRBD1,.,TRBJ1-1,TRBV6-4,TGTGCCAGCAGTGACACCACAGGGGCCTTGAACACTGAAGCTTTCTTT,CASSDTTGALNTEAFF
.,.,TRBJ1-2,TRBV4-3,TGCGCCAGCAGCCAAGTAGCCGGGGGGGCAAGAGACTATGGCTACACCTTC,CASSQVAGGARDYGYTF
TRBD1,once,TRBJ1-1,TRBV6-1,TGTGCCAGCAGGAGACATGACAGGGGGGATGAAGCTTTCTTT,CASRRHDRGDEAFF
TRBD1,.,TRBJ2-3,TRBV11-3,TGTGCCAGCAGCCCGGGACAGGCTAGCACAGATACGCAGTATTTT,CASSPGQASTDTQYF
.,once,TRBJ2-3,TRBV7-6,TGTGCCAGCAGCCGGGGGGTCGGGACACCCCCCCGGGCAGATACGCAGTATTTT,CASSRGVGTPPRADTQYF
.,many,TRBJ1-1,TRBV4-3,TGCGCCAGCAGCCGCGTCGAAGGGGCTGAAGCTTTCTTT,CASSRVEGAEAFF
TRBD2,.,TRBJ2-5,TRBV13,TGTGCCAGCAGCTCCCGACTAGCGGGGGGGGAGACCCAGTACTTC,CASSSRLAGGETQYF
.,.,TRBJ2-1,TRBV5-5,TGTGCCAGCAGCCAGACTCTCCAATCCTACAATGAGCAGTTCTTC,CASSQTLQSYNEQFF
.,.,TRBJ2-5,TRBV2,TGTGCCAGCGGTGGCAGTTGGGAGACCCAGTACTTC,CASGGSWETQYF
TRBD1,.,TRBJ2-5,TRBV2,TGTGCCAGCAAGCAGGACAGGGGGGAGACCCAGTACTTC,CASKQDRGETQYF
TRBD1,.,TRBJ1-1,TRBV5-1,TGCGCCAGCAGATTGAAAACAGGGGTGCAAGCTTTCTTT,CASRLKTGVQAFF
TRBD2,.,TRBJ2-2,TRBV10-3,TGTGCCATCAGGGCCCCGGGACTAGCGGACACCGGGGAGCTGTTTTTT,CAIRAPGLADTGELFF
.,few,TRBJ1-1,TRBV18,TGTGCCAGCCGGCAGCGGCAGGCGAACACTGAAGCTTTCTTT,CASRQRQANTEAFF
TRBD2,.,TRBJ2-2,TRBV10-3,TGTGCCATCAGTGCCAGCGGGGAGACCGGGGAGCTGTTTTTT,CAISASGETGELFF
.,.,TRBJ2-2,TRBV5-4,TGTGCCAGCAGCTCGGTAGGGGGTAACACCGGGGAGCTGTTTTTT,CASSSVGGNTGELFF